These 18 T cell receptor beta chains were sequenced from one sample in a study of cytomegalovirus exposure and HLA in healthy donors. The PCR made use of 60 Vbeta and 13 Jbeta primers. The data were produced by immunoSEQ multiplex PCR, yet TCRdb's version contains in-frame clones alone and is incomplete. Found here are under 150,000 clones, around two thirds of them singletons; the top ten hold roughly 2.5%. Sample: PBMCs. All receptors come from a woman in her 40s in good health and CMV-seronegative.

This rearrangement joins TRBV9 to TRBJ2-5, with D possibly matching TRBD1 (7 bases). V shed 4 bases and J shed 5 bases, with 12 bases lying between them. This CDR3 spans 13 amino acids. Per the germline V gene, CDR1 is SGDLS and CDR2 is YYNGEE. CDR3 sequence: CASSPAGGETQYF. CDR3 coding DNA: TGTGCCAGCAGCCCGGCAGGGGGGGAGACCCAGTACTTC.

This rearrangement joins TRBV7-9 to TRBJ1-1; TRBD1 might be the D (5 bases). The germline V gene encodes CDR1 SEHNR and CDR2 FQNEAQ (reference sequence). The V and J ends lost 5 bases and 8 bases respectively, with 9 bases between them. The length of the CDR3 is 11 residues. CDR3: CASSGHKEAFF. In DNA, the CDR3 is TGTGCCAGCAGCGGACACAAGGAAGCTTTCTTT.

The chain links TRBV9 to TRBJ1-5; D possibly corresponds to TRBD1 (5 bases). The V gene lost 0 bases and the J gene lost 4 bases, with 11 bases spanning the gap. From germline, CDR1 is SGDLS and CDR2 YYNGEE. This CDR3 is 15 amino acids long. CDR3 in amino acids: CASSVAGTQNQPQHF. The CDR3 region has the DNA TGTGCCAGCAGCGTAGCGGGGACTCAAAATCAGCCCCAGCATTTT.

J is TRBJ2-1 and V is TRBV5-1; TRBD1 aligns across 7 bases. The CDR3 spans 15 residues. Germline V gene lookup returns CDR1 SGHRS and CDR2 YFSETQ. Trimming cost V 4 bases and J 3 bases; bases outside gene matches: 7. DNA for the CDR3: TGCGCCAGCAGCAGAACAGGGGAAGACTACAATGAGCAGTTCTTC. Translated, it gives CASSRTGEDYNEQFF.

This sequence joins TRBV5-6 and TRBJ1-1, with TRBD1 identical over 7 bases. Trimming removed 4 bases from V and 2 bases from J; junction bases left unmatched: 5. Germline lookup yields CDR1 SGHDT and CDR2 YYEEEE. The CDR3 spans 14 residues. The CDR3 sequence is CASSPGTANTEAFF. The CDR3 DNA follows: TGTGCCAGCAGCCCTGGGACAGCCAACACTGAAGCTTTCTTT.

The chain is built from TRBV30 and TRBJ1-1; D not certain. Germline V gives CDR1 GTSNPN, CDR2 SVGIG (reference sequence). V was shortened by 4 bases and J by 1 base, with 10 bases between the two germline ends. The CDR3 contains 13 residues. The CDR3 spells CAWIGLPNTEAFF. The CDR3, as DNA: TGTGCCTGGATAGGACTCCCGAACACTGAAGCTTTCTTT.

V gene TRBV6-1 combines with J gene TRBJ2-1; D gene unclear. V gave up 5 bases and J gave up 0 bases, with 8 bases separating them. The CDR3 is 14 amino acids. CDR1 is MNHNS, CDR2 SASEGT, per germline. Written as DNA, the CDR3 is TGTGCCAGCAGTCTGTCTACCTCCTACAATGAGCAGTTCTTC. It codes for CASSLSTSYNEQFF.

This clone is termed medium-sized. This sequence joins TRBV11-2 and TRBJ1-2; the match to TRBD1 covers 7 bases. This CDR3 is 13 amino acids long. Germline V gene lookup returns CDR1 SGHAT and CDR2 FQNNGV. With 6 bases clipped from V and 8 bases from J, the junction kept 9 bases outside the gene matches. This CDR3 reads CASRSGQWNGYTF. In nucleotides, the CDR3 is TGTGCCAGCAGATCGGGACAGTGGAACGGCTACACCTTC.

The genes are TRBV18 and TRBJ2-6; 9 bases align to TRBD1. Germline CDR1 reads KGHSH; CDR2 reads LQKENI. The CDR3 consists of 19 residues. V shed 4 bases, J shed 0 bases, and the junction held 10 bases outside the gene matches. In nucleotides, the CDR3 is TGTGCCAGCTCACGAGAGGACAGGGGTTTTGTCTCTGGGGCCAACGTCCTGACTTTC. Encoded protein: CASSREDRGFVSGANVLTF.

The rearrangement links TRBV28 to TRBJ1-2, with D maybe TRBD1 (5 bases). V lost 3 bases to trimming and J lost 8 bases, with 13 bases between them. This CDR3 has 13 residues. Germline assignment: CDR1 MDHEN and CDR2 SYDVKM. This chain's CDR3 is CASSFRAGKGYTF. The CDR3 DNA reads TGTGCCAGCAGTTTTAGGGCAGGGAAAGGCTACACCTTC.

The chain employs TRBV5-6 and TRBJ2-7, with TRBD2 matching 8 bases. V shed 4 bases, J shed 2 bases, and the junction held 8 bases outside the gene matches. Per germline, CDR1 SGHDT and CDR2 YYEEEE. The CDR3 runs 15 residues. DNA for the CDR3: TGTGCCAGCAGCGAAAGCGGGGGTCCCCCCTACGAGCAGTACTTC. The encoded protein is CASSESGGPPYEQYF.

V and J are TRBV27 and TRBJ2-3, with TRBD2 identical over 7 bases. V shed 0 bases and J 2 bases; nucleotides not matched to a gene: 8. This CDR3 comprises 17 residues. Germline values: CDR1 MNHEY, CDR2 SMNVEV (reference sequence). The CDR3 region has the DNA TGTGCCAGCAGTTTATCTTGGACGGGAGGCTTCACAGATACGCAGTATTTT. This encodes CASSLSWTGGFTDTQYF.

The chain is built from TRBV4-2 and TRBJ1-1; 7 nucleotides match TRBD1. V shed 6 bases, J shed 3 bases, and the junction held 4 bases outside the gene matches. The CDR3 consists of 13 residues. Germline-derived CDR1 and CDR2 are LGHNA and YNFKEQ. CDR3 sequence (DNA): TGTGCCAGCAGAAGACAGGGTGACACTGAAGCTTTCTTT. It translates to CASRRQGDTEAFF.

V usage is TRBV7-2 and J usage is TRBJ2-2; 9 bases are shared with TRBD2. The CDR3 is 17 amino acids. The germline CDR1 and CDR2 sequences are SGHTA and FQGNSA. V shed 1 base and J 4 bases; nucleotides not matched to a gene: 7. The CDR3 DNA reads TGTGCCAGCAGCTTAGAGGTGGCTAGCGGGGTCACCGGGGAGCTGTTTTTT. This translates into CASSLEVASGVTGELFF.

The rearrangement links TRBV7-2 to TRBJ2-4, with TRBD1 as a possible D gene (6 bases). CDR1 is SGHTA and CDR2 is FQGNSA in the germline V gene. This CDR3 is 16 amino acids long. V shed 1 base and J shed 1 base, with 11 bases lying between them. CDR3 region: CASSLGGQGAKNIQYF. The CDR3 nucleotides are TGTGCCAGCAGCTTAGGTGGGCAGGGGGCCAAAAACATTCAGTACTTC.

The chain employs TRBV28 and TRBJ1-6; D possibly corresponds to TRBD1 (5 bases). With 2 bases removed from V and 7 bases from J, the gap between germline ends came to 18 bases. CDR3 size: 17 residues. The germline CDR1 and CDR2 sequences are MDHEN and SYDVKM. This chain's CDR3 is CASSLGGMGRKNSPLHF. The CDR3 DNA sequence: TGTGCCAGCAGTTTAGGCGGGATGGGACGGAAGAATTCACCCCTCCACTTT. Together with reference TRBV28 and TRBJ1-6, the CDR3 gives the full variable domain: DVKVTQSSRYLVKRTGEKVFLECVQDMDHENMFWYRQDPGLGLRLIYFSYDVKMKEKGDIPEGYSVSREKKERFSLILESASTNQTSMYLCASSLGGMGRKNSPLHFGNGTRLTVT.

This clone occurred once. The chain joins TRBV28 to TRBJ2-2, with 11 bases aligning to TRBD1. CDR1 and CDR2 from the germline V gene are MDHEN and SYDVKM. The CDR3 runs to 16 residues. V was clipped by 1 base and J by 4 bases; unmatched bases: 2. Here the CDR3 reads CASSLSGQGGTGELFF. Here the CDR3 DNA reads TGTGCCAGCAGTTTATCGGGACAGGGGGGCACCGGGGAGCTGTTTTTT.

The V and J genes are TRBV21-1 and TRBJ2-6; the table's D call of TRBD1 was not tested on the DNA. TRBV21-1 is termed a pseudogene. The CDR3 extends over 18 amino acids. The CDR3 DNA is TGTGCCAGCAGCAATGCGGACAGGGGTCGGGCTGGGGCCAACGTCCTGACTTTC. This encodes CASSNADRGRAGANVLTF.